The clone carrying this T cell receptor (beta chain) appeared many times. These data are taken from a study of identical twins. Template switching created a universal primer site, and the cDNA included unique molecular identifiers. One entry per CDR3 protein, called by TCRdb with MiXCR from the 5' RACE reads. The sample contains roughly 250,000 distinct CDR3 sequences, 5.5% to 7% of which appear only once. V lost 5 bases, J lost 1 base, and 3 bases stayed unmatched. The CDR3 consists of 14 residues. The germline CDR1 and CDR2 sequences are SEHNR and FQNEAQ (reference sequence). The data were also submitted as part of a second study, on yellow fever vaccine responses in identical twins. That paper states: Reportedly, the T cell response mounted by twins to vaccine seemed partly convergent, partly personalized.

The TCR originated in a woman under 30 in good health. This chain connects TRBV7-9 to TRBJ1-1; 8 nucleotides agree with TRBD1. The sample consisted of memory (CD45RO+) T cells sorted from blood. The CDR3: CASSRGQENTEAFF. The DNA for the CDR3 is TGTGCCAGCAGCCGGGGACAGGAGAACACTGAAGCTTTCTTT.